This TCR beta chain was identified in a study of T cell clonality in common variable immunodeficiency. Broader study findings: In common variable immunodeficiency, TCR beta chains reportedly carried fewer deletions and N-nucleotide insertions. Authors noted CVID clonality's cause needs subpopulation repertoire sequencing. Fewer TCRbeta clones were shared among CVID subjects than controls.

This clone occurred many times. Its cognate antigen is unknown. The CDR3 end falls 3 residues outside the read, so it is completed with the germline J gene. Control and CVID samples contributed equal amounts of genomic DNA. Some clones are missing from TCRdb's copy, which holds only in-frame ones; the method was immunoSEQ multiplex PCR. The specimen has 35,000 to 50,000 clones, none found just once. Germline loops: CDR1 DFQATT, CDR2 SNEGSKA (reference sequence). CDR3 length: 15 amino acids. The V gene end was trimmed by 6 bases and the J gene end by 0 bases; junction bases not matched to a gene: 5. The clonotype comes from a person between 18 and 69 years old in good health. V is TRBV20-1 and J is TRBJ2-2; 9 bases line up with TRBD1. Sequenced input: peripheral blood mononuclear cells. The CDR3 sequence is CSAVQGATNTGELFF. CDR3 DNA (partial): TGCAGTGCCGTACAGGGGGCAACGAACACCGGGGAG.